These 25 T cell receptor beta chains were sequenced from one sample in a study of blood T cells in healthy people across ages. The use of a sample-barcoded 5' primer and a J-beta primer mix characterized a second PCR of roughly 6 to 11 cycles. From the 5' RACE reads, TCRdb called clonotypes with MiXCR, one entry per CDR3 protein. The table lists some 1.5 million distinct CDR3 sequences, 42% of them singletons. Sequenced: blood. The receptor source for this set is a woman younger than 30 in good health.

This sequence joins TRBV4-3 and TRBJ2-1; 7 bases align to TRBD2. The CDR3 has 16 amino acids. Trimming at V came to 0 bases and at J to 6 bases, leaving 8 bases not matched to a gene. In germline, CDR1 is LGHNA, CDR2 YSLEER. Here the CDR3 reads CASSQDSGTMANEQFF. In DNA, the CDR3 is TGCGCCAGCAGCCAAGACTCAGGGACTATGGCCAATGAGCAGTTCTTC.

The chain combines TRBV28 with TRBJ2-7; 7 bases map to TRBD2. Germline V lookup: CDR1 MDHEN, CDR2 SYDVKM. V lost 7 bases to trimming and J lost 7 bases; unmatched junction nucleotides: 13. This CDR3 region has 14 residues. This chain's CDR3 is CASTAGVSYNEQYF. CDR3 in DNA: TGTGCCAGCACCGCGGGAGTTTCCTACAATGAGCAGTACTTC.

J is TRBJ2-4 and V is TRBV2; D not certain. Trimming pared 6 bases from V and 0 bases from J, leaving 24 bases between. CDR3 length equals 19 residues. CDR1 is SNHLY and CDR2 is FYNNEI in the germline V gene. The CDR3 coding sequence is TGTGCCAGCAGCCGCGGAATAGACGCCCGTATGTTAGCCAAAAACATTCAGTACTTC. Translated, it gives CASSRGIDARMLAKNIQYF.

In the case of this clonotype: A read error may be the cause here, since a much bigger clone is one base away. This chain connects TRBV9 to TRBJ2-7; D is unclear. The germline V gene has CDR1 SGDLS and CDR2 YYNGEE. The CDR3 runs 14 residues. V lost 4 bases to trimming and J lost 2 bases, with 13 bases between them. The CDR3 DNA reads as TGTGCCAGCAGCATATCGGATCCCACCTACGAGCAGTACTTC. Protein sequence: CASSISDPTYEQYF. Using reference TRBV9 and TRBJ2-7 for the parts outside the CDR3, the full variable domain is DSGVTQTPKHLITATGQRVTLRCSPRSGDLSVYWYQQSLDQGLQFLIQYYNGEERAKGNILERFSAQQFPDLHSELNLSSLELGDSALYFCASSISDPTYEQYFGPGTRLTVT.

This clonotype has only a few counts. The chain is built from TRBV10-3 and TRBJ1-2, with D tentatively TRBD1 (6 bases). Trimming cost V 5 bases and J 12 bases, with 16 bases left between them. This CDR3 contains 12 residues. Germline V gene data show CDR1 as ENHRY and CDR2 as SYGVKD. CDR3 loop: CAISFLEGGHTF. Here the CDR3 DNA reads TGTGCCATCAGTTTCTTGGAGGGGGGGCACACCTTC.

This clonotype was counted many times. The chain is built from TRBV29-1 and TRBJ2-7; TRBD2 might be the D (5 bases). Looked up from germline, CDR1 is SQVTM and CDR2 is ANQGSEA. This CDR3 is built from 13 residues. V was cut by 3 bases and J by 0 bases, with 9 bases left in between. CDR3 in amino acids: CSVDSSGSYEQYF. The CDR3 region has the DNA TGCAGCGTTGATTCCAGCGGCTCCTACGAGCAGTACTTC.

The V call is TRBV27, the J call TRBJ2-5; 9 nucleotides align to TRBD1. With V trimmed by 7 bases and J by 11 bases, 17 bases remained unmatched. Per germline, CDR1 MNHEY and CDR2 SMNVEV (reference sequence). The CDR3 loop spans 15 amino acids. The CDR3 DNA reads TGTGCCAGCACCTCGGGGACAGGGCCCTACAATGAGCAGTACTTC. Amino acids: CASTSGTGPYNEQYF.

This chain joins TRBV2 and TRBJ1-1; possible D gene TRBD1, 6 bases. Germline V gene lookup returns CDR1 SNHLY and CDR2 FYNNEI. There are 15 residues in the CDR3. V was pared by 1 base and J by 3 bases, with 12 bases between. The CDR3 region has the DNA TGTGCCAGCAGTGAAGGTTGGGGGCCCCACACTGAAGCTTTCTTT. It encodes CASSEGWGPHTEAFF.

The gene calls are TRBV3-1 and TRBJ2-7; D perhaps matches TRBD2 (6 bases). The CDR3 consists of 14 residues. Deletions cut 1 base from V and 10 bases from J, with 17 bases between. Germline CDR1 is LGHDT and CDR2 is YNNKEL (reference sequence). The CDR3 region is CASSQGHSRRAQYF. CDR3 coding DNA: TGTGCCAGCAGCCAAGGTCACTCCCGGAGGGCCCAGTACTTC.

The rearrangement uses TRBV18 and TRBJ2-1, with TRBD2 matching over 8 bases. V shed 2 bases, J shed 7 bases, and the junction held 7 bases outside the gene matches. This CDR3 contains 15 residues. The V gene's germline CDR1 is KGHSH and CDR2 LQKENI. This CDR3 is CASSPGIAGKNEQFF. The CDR3 DNA follows: TGTGCCAGCTCACCAGGGATAGCGGGAAAAAATGAGCAGTTCTTC.

V usage is TRBV20-1 and J usage is TRBJ2-1; no definite D call. Trimming pared 0 bases from V and 7 bases from J, leaving 13 bases between. The CDR3 extends over 14 amino acids. CDR1 DFQATT and CDR2 SNEGSKA come from the germline V gene (reference sequence). This CDR3 is CSARDGSTWNEQFF. The CDR3, as DNA: TGCAGTGCTAGAGATGGAAGTACGTGGAATGAGCAGTTCTTC.

This chain links TRBV4-3 with TRBJ2-3, with a tentative D call TRBD1 (6 bases). Germline V gives CDR1 LGHNA, CDR2 YSLEER. V was pared by 3 bases and J by 0 bases, with 19 bases between. This CDR3 has 18 amino acids. CDR3 region: CASSQADSPVGSTDTQYF. The CDR3 bases are TGCGCCAGCAGCCAGGCGGACAGTCCCGTCGGTAGCACAGATACGCAGTATTTT.

This chain uses TRBV7-9 with TRBJ2-5; tentatively, D is TRBD2 (6 bases). Per germline, CDR1 SEHNR and CDR2 FQNEAQ (reference sequence). The ends were cut back, 5 bases at V and 2 bases at J, with 21 bases in the middle. The CDR3 extends over 17 amino acids. CDR3 sequence: CASSLPQRAFFQETQYF. The CDR3 DNA reads as TGTGCCAGCAGCCTTCCGCAGCGGGCCTTTTTTCAAGAGACCCAGTACTTC. Filled out from reference TRBV7-9 and TRBJ2-5, the complete variable domain reads DTGVSQNPRHKITKRGQNVTFRCDPISEHNRLYWYRQTLGQGPEFLTYFQNEAQLEKSRLLSDRFSAERPKGSFSTLEIQRTEQGDSAMYLCASSLPQRAFFQETQYFGPGTRLLVL.

This sequence joins TRBV20-1 and TRBJ2-7; no firm D call. The CDR3 is 14 amino acids. V lost 0 bases, J lost 2 bases, and 11 bases lay in between. Germline V gene lookup returns CDR1 DFQATT and CDR2 SNEGSKA (reference sequence). In nucleotides, the CDR3 is TGCAGTGCTAGAGATCGGAGAAGTCCCTACGAGCAGTACTTC. Encoded protein: CSARDRRSPYEQYF.

The V and J genes are TRBV21-1 and TRBJ1-2. TRBV21-1 is described as a pseudogene. The CDR3 is 15 residues long. The CDR3 DNA reads as TGTGCCAGCACTCCTAACCCCAAAGGGGGAGGTGGCTACACCTTC. As protein: CASTPNPKGGGGYTF.

This clonotype was recorded once. In DNA form, the CDR3 reads TGTGCCAGCAGTCGACTAGCGACCCGCACAGATACGCAGTATTTT. It codes for CASSRLATRTDTQYF. This sequence joins TRBV6-2 or TRBV6-3 and TRBJ2-3; 8 nucleotides match TRBD2. V trimming: 5 bases; J trimming: 1 base; junction bases outside the gene matches: 5. The CDR3 runs 15 residues. Germline V gene data show CDR1 as MNHEY and CDR2 as SVGEGT.

The chain employs TRBV15 and TRBJ1-1; no definite D call. This CDR3 contains 13 residues. V gave up 3 bases and J gave up 6 bases, with 11 bases separating them. Germline CDR1 and CDR2: LNHNV and YYDKDF (reference sequence). The CDR3 DNA sequence: TGTGCCACCAGCAGCCCGGGCTTAGCTGAAGCTTTCTTT. As protein: CATSSPGLAEAFF.

Points on this clonotype: At one boundary the junction diverges from the germline segment, which might be a read error. V gene TRBV12-3 or TRBV12-4 combines with J gene TRBJ2-1, with D unclear. The CDR3 covers 16 residues. The CDR3 DNA reads as TGTGCCAACAGTTCTTATAAGCGCGGTTCCTACAATGAGCAGTTCTTC. This translates into CANSSYKRGSYNEQFF.

This rearrangement joins TRBV7-2 to TRBJ1-1; 7 bases are a match to TRBD1. The CDR3 is made up of 15 amino acids. The germline V gene has CDR1 SGHTA and CDR2 FQGNSA. V shed 5 bases, J shed 1 base, and the junction held 7 bases outside the gene matches. CDR3 sequence (DNA): TGTGCCAGCAGCCCCCAGGGGGGGGCGAACACTGAAGCTTTCTTT. It is translated as CASSPQGGANTEAFF.

This chain joins TRBV7-9 and TRBJ1-5, with D possibly matching TRBD1 (5 bases). Trimming took 5 bases from V and 5 from J, leaving 16 bases between them. Germline V CDR1 and CDR2: SEHNR, FQNEAQ (reference sequence). This CDR3 is 15 amino acids long. The CDR3 DNA reads as TGTGCCAGCAGCGAGATCCAGGGAGGGGATCAGCCCCAGCATTTT. It yields the protein CASSEIQGGDQPQHF.

V usage is TRBV9 and J usage is TRBJ1-5; no definite D call. V gave up 0 bases and J gave up 5 bases, with 9 bases separating them. CDR3 length: 14 residues. Germline CDR1 SGDLS, CDR2 YYNGEE. The CDR3 protein is CASSVGWEDQPQHF. The CDR3 DNA reads TGTGCCAGCAGCGTAGGTTGGGAGGATCAGCCCCAGCATTTT.

The chain recombines TRBV7-2 with TRBJ2-3; TRBD2 agrees at 9 bases. The V gene's germline CDR1 is SGHTA and CDR2 FQGNSA. After removal of 5 bases from V and 4 bases from J, the junction contained 10 bases not matched to a gene. The CDR3 is 16 amino acids. The chain's CDR3 is CASSGVGGRAPDTQYF. CDR3 nucleotides: TGTGCCAGCAGCGGAGTGGGCGGGAGGGCCCCAGATACGCAGTATTTT.

This clonotype has a handful of counts. V usage is TRBV20-1 and J usage is TRBJ1-2, with a weak D call TRBD1 (6 bases). Germline CDR1 reads DFQATT; CDR2 reads SNEGSKA (reference sequence). The CDR3 length is 11 residues. Trimming stripped 7 bases from V and 12 bases from J, with 18 bases between. The DNA for the CDR3 is TGCAGTGTGGCGAGGCAGGGGTACAACACCTTC. Amino acid sequence: CSVARQGYNTF.

CDR3 in amino acids: CASSFERESHNEQFF. The CDR3, as DNA: TGTGCCAGCAGCTTTGAGCGGGAGTCCCACAATGAGCAGTTCTTC. The V call is TRBV5-5, the J call TRBJ2-1, with 8 bases that match TRBD2. The CDR3 is made up of 15 amino acids. Germline V gives CDR1 SGHKS, CDR2 YYEKEE (reference sequence). With 2 bases clipped from V and 5 bases from J, the junction kept 6 bases outside the gene matches.

This sequence joins TRBV7-2 and TRBJ2-3, with D perhaps TRBD1 (6 bases). This CDR3 region has 15 residues. CDR1 SGHTA and CDR2 FQGNSA come from the germline V gene. V dropped 3 bases and J dropped 2 bases, with 12 bases sitting between them. As DNA, the CDR3 is TGTGCCAGCAGCTTCCGGACAGCCAACACAGATACGCAGTATTTT. Translation gives CASSFRTANTDTQYF.